This TCR beta chain emerged from a study of T cell repertoires in cytomegalovirus infection. For the study at large: Based on public TCR beta signatures, there were indications of CMV infection and of a matching HLA type.

A word on this clonotype: Its specificity is not known.

V was trimmed by 0 bases and J by 4 bases, leaving 11 bases between them. This CDR3 is 15 amino acids long. Germline-derived CDR1 and CDR2 are SGDLS and YYNGEE. Whole-study results and caveats: The response measured ex vivo was dominated by TCR beta clonotypes (HLA-C-restricted and CMV-specific).

MiXCR, run by TCRdb on the reads, gives a single entry per CDR3 protein. The profile shows approximately 320,000 distinct CDR3 sequences, over 7.5% of them singletons. V is TRBV9 and J is TRBJ1-3; TRBD1 might be the D (5 bases). The sample taken for sequencing was PBMCs. This clonotype was sampled from a human donor in good health (CMV status not recorded). Some clones in this sample may be carry-over from other donors' samples. CDR3 sequence reads: CASSVGRGVGNTIYF. For the CDR3, the DNA is TGTGCCAGCAGCGTAGGGAGGGGAGTAGGAAACACCATATATTTT.